This T cell receptor (beta chain) is drawn from a study of identical twins. General study points: Among out-of-frame alpha sequences shared by twins, low generation probability occurred in excess.

TCRdb redid the calling of the 5' RACE reads with MiXCR, one entry per CDR3 protein. This table has 400,000 to 550,000 distinct CDR3 sequences, 14% appearing once. In the case of this clonotype: As yet, its antigen is unknown.

The same sample was also studied in work on yellow fever vaccine responses in identical twins.

Input material: CD4+ T cells sorted from blood. This TCR was recovered from a woman younger than 30 in good health.

The CDR3: CASSLSRAGAGEQYF. The CDR3 coding sequence is TGTGCCAGCAGCTTAAGTCGAGCGGGAGCGGGCGAGCAGTACTTC. The V and J genes are TRBV7-2 and TRBJ2-7; 8 bases align to TRBD2. The germline gives CDR1 SGHTA, CDR2 FQGNSA. The CDR3 extends over 15 amino acids. V dropped 2 bases and J dropped 6; count of bases not matched to a gene: 9.